The T cell receptor beta chain under discussion was sequenced for a study of regulatory T cells in long-lasting Graves disease (dated by TCRdb to the early 2020s). About the study as a whole: Patients with newly diagnosed Graves' disease had been on antithyroid drugs for under 3 months. A total of some 33 samples were covered by TCR sequencing, comprising approximately 13 persistent and around 20 newly diagnosed Graves' disease patients. The study took place in China and was registered as a clinical trial. This study used TCR sequencing and RNA sequencing of peripheral blood to compare persistent Graves' disease patients against newly diagnosed Graves' disease patients. Overall results and qualifications from the work: Only peripheral blood was studied, because thyroid tissue, the primary lesion, was inaccessible. Compared with newly diagnosed patients, persistent Graves' disease patients had lower TCR Shannon entropy and fewer highly expanded clones, which suggests clonal expansion. More public clonotypes were shared among persistent patients (2,741) than among newly diagnosed patients (roughly 960). The authors noted that the small sample size was a limitation that may lower accuracy. Sequencing and analysis were restricted to the TCR beta chain. Preferential use of TRBV28, TRBJ1-2 and TRBJ2-5 was observed in persistent disease, whereas TRBV20-1 and TRBJ2-1 were favored in newly diagnosed disease.

What the time point label conveys for this sample: newly diagnosed GD, antithyroid drugs for less than 3 months. For both TCR sequencing and RNA sequencing, RNA was extracted from PBMCs in TRIzol. The diagnosis of Graves' disease was made according to American Thyroid Association guidelines. Patients for the study were recruited at an endocrinology department in Xi'an, China. Each patient gave 7.5 to 10 milliliters of peripheral blood, collected in an EDTA anticoagulant tube. Ficoll Paque Plus density gradient separation was used to isolate PBMCs, and no further T cell sorting was performed. An Agilent 2100 Bioanalyzer and agarose gel were used to assess RNA quality, and a NanoDrop 2000 was used to measure RNA concentration. The library was generated by multiplex PCR. These reads were obtained on an Illumina HiSeq 4000. TCR beta libraries were built with iRepertoire HTBI primers and Arm-PCR amplification of CDR3 regions. PCR products were gel purified before sequencing. In the source study's methods: A total of roughly 65 TRBV and 14 TRBJ segments were identified across samples and were used for gene usage analysis of CDR3 amino acid clonotypes. COPE and FqMerger were used to merge filtered high-quality paired reads into contigs. Contigs were aligned with BLAST to IMGT TRBV, TRBD and TRBJ reference genes, and CDR3 was defined per IMGT. Highly expanded clones were defined as clonotypes with a frequency above 0.1%. Shannon entropy served as the measure of repertoire diversity, while the Gini coefficient captured V-J evenness. Public clonotypes were defined as clonotypes shared by more than one individual. TCRdb ran its own pipeline on the public reads, namely fastp trimming at Q25 and MiXCR clone calling, and kept in-frame beta chains. A single entry per CDR3 protein holds the most common genes and DNA from its merged rows. These V and J calls rely on TCRdb rather than the paper's analysis. The sample includes around 450,000 distinct CDR3 sequences, with under 15% observed a single time. About a sixth of the sample comes from the top ten.

Based on the germline V gene (reference sequence), the CDR1 and CDR2 sequences are SEHNR and FQNEAQ. Inclusive of the bounding cysteine and phenylalanine, the CDR3 is 13 residues long. CDR3 DNA only is kept here, 39 bases in frame from base 1. V is pared back by 1 base and J by 4 bases, with 7 bases lying between the germline termini. This clonotype was counted ten times or more. What this receptor recognizes is not known. Qualities for individual bases were not recorded, and no much larger clone is one base off. These sequences were also reported in another study, on T cells in Graves' hyperthyroidism and ophthalmopathy. The second study also describes: A patient counted as having stable Graves' hyperthyroidism if no progression to ophthalmopathy occurred over 18 months of follow-up. Hyperthyroidism patients were newly diagnosed, had a disease duration of under 2 months, and were aged 18 to 65 years. Exclusion was applied to patients with uncontrolled infections, other autoimmune diseases, pregnancy or lactation. Diagnoses relied on clinical symptoms, serum thyroxine and TRAb, thyroid ultrasound and orbital computed tomography. A first-round RT-PCR of the TCR CDR3 used the HTBI primer set with the Qiagen OneStep RT-PCR kit. Blood samples also contained most of the expanded thyroid clonotypes (frequency above 0.001), which suggests that blood repertoires may reflect thyroid immune responses. Ophthalmopathy was separated from stable hyperthyroidism by a 13 V-J signature model, with approximately 90% sensitivity and approximately 81% specificity obtained in cross-validation and 80%/75% obtained in testing. During validation, the model predicted progression to ophthalmopathy a median of roughly 7.1 months ahead of onset, with around 71% sensitivity and almost 75% specificity. A discovery cohort of about a hundred patients, 43 with Graves' ophthalmopathy and about 58 with stable Graves' hyperthyroidism, was used to find distinguishing TCR V-J signatures. Prospective prediction of ophthalmopathy was tested in an independent validation cohort consisting of roughly 19 hyperthyroidism patients and some 17 patients who later progressed to ophthalmopathy. The approximately 100 discovery patients were randomly split 7:3 into training and test sets. Thyroid tissue and blood T-cell repertoires from roughly six Graves' hyperthyroidism patients were also compared in the study. Following sampling, methimazole starting at 30 mg daily was given to hyperthyroidism patients, and high-dose intravenous methylprednisolone was given to ophthalmopathy patients. A second multiplex PCR round built the libraries, followed by size selection and purification. Sequencing of the libraries was done on an Illumina HiSeq2000 using paired-end 100 bp reads. SOAPnuke was used to process the raw data, removing reads that contained adapters or uncalled bases, had a mean Phred below 15, or lacked an exact match to the constant primer or identifier. COPE v1.2.5 was used to merge the high-quality paired reads, and each unique nucleotide sequence was defined as a clonotype. MiTCR v1.1 was used to align clonotypes to the IMGT TRBV, TRBD and TRBJ reference segments. Analysis was restricted to V-J combinations with a frequency above 0.0001, which covered 99% to 99.2% of repertoires. The TCS score was defined as the ratio of F50 (clonal expansion) to E x V (chaos), calculated using BLOSUM62-based TCRdist between CDR3 peptides within each V-J. Welch's t-statistics and random forest reduced roughly 530 V-J features to 10 to 15, which were used in a naive Bayes classifier (R e1071). Sample size was not statistically predetermined, and blinding of investigators to group allocation was not performed. According to the paper, TCR Vbeta CDR3 sequencing was carried out on about 140 peripheral blood samples, which came from some 41 ophthalmopathy, 70 to 80 hyperthyroidism and approximately 17 progressor patients.

Sequencing used peripheral blood mononuclear cells (PBMCs), obtained at new diagnosis, from a patient treated with antithyroid drugs. This receptor chain uses TRBV7-9 and TRBJ1-1, with no D gene named confidently. This TCR derives from a woman aged 25 to 39 with Graves disease. Donor details come from another sample of the same person, matched by shared clones. CDR3 region: CASSLGLPTEAFF. In nucleotide form, the sequence is TGTGCCAGCAGCTTAGGGCTTCCCACTGAAGCTTTCTTT.